This T cell receptor (beta chain) comes out of a study of cytomegalovirus exposure and HLA in healthy donors. Study background: Out of roughly 200 million T cells, an earlier analysis found fewer than 140 million unique TCR beta sequences in total.

PCR primers comprised 60 Vbeta and 13 Jbeta primers. The data were produced by immunoSEQ multiplex PCR, yet TCRdb's version contains in-frame clones alone and is incomplete. The sample yields about 98,000 clones, around 73% seen once. Germline CDR1 MGHRA, CDR2 YSYEKL. This CDR3 contains 14 residues. V trimming: 0 bases; J trimming: 4 bases; junction bases outside the gene matches: 2. Turning to this clone: Its antigen is undetermined.

Study-wide findings and caveats: Most likely, a cluster of highly shared sequence variants arose as a sequencing artifact. The study labeled around 160 TCR beta chains cytomegalovirus-associated. TCR beta chains associated with HLA were, in a later analysis, more clonally expanded than equally common others.

The sequenced material came from PBMCs. The chain is built from TRBV4-1 and TRBJ2-5; 7 bases are shared with TRBD1. This clonotype originated in a female donor in good health and CMV-seronegative. The CDR3 coding sequence is TGCGCCAGCAGCCAAGAAGAGGGGGCAGAGACCCAGTACTTC. Translation gives CASSQEEGAETQYF.